This TCR beta chain was sequenced in a study of blood T cells in healthy people across ages. CDR3 size: 13 residues. With 3 bases clipped from V and 5 bases from J, the junction kept 3 bases outside the gene matches. Ranging in age from about 6 to 95, the donors were healthy Caucasian individuals from Russia. A second PCR, run for about 7 to 12 cycles, used a sample-barcoded 5' primer plus a J-beta primer mix. Template switching added a 12-random-nucleotide identifier to every cDNA molecule. TCRdb itself ran the 5' RACE reads through MiXCR, one entry per CDR3 protein. The sample gives around 800,000 distinct CDR3 sequences, approximately 44% of which show up once; roughly a fifth is in the top ten.

This clonotype was obtained from a man aged 55 to 70 in good health. The chain uses TRBV12-3 or TRBV12-4 and TRBJ2-5, with 7 positions matching TRBD2. What was sequenced was blood. In DNA form, the CDR3 reads TGTGCCAGCAGTTTTTTGCGGGGGGAGACCCAGTACTTC. This sequence encodes CASSFLRGETQYF.